The sequence of this TCR beta chain was determined in a study of T cell responses to AZD1222 COVID-19 vaccine. V was trimmed by 4 bases and J by 7 bases, leaving 11 bases between them. The CDR3 has 13 amino acids. Germline CDR1 reads SGHRS; CDR2 reads YFSETQ. Study-level points and caveats: A mostly white British donor set with more females was recruited, and clonal diversity was possibly underestimated.

As for this clone: What it binds is unknown.

TCRdb keeps only in-frame clones here, not all; method: immunoSEQ multiplex PCR. This repertoire shows under 120,000 clones, approximately 92% found once; its top ten account for approximately 1.3%. This rearrangement joins TRBV5-1 to TRBJ1-4; unclear D gene. The sequenced sample was peripheral blood, obtained on day 0 of AZD1222 vaccination. This TCR was recovered from an adult in good health. CDR3 amino acids: CASSTGIREKLFF. The DNA for the CDR3 is TGCGCCAGCAGCACTGGGATTCGTGAAAAACTGTTTTTT.